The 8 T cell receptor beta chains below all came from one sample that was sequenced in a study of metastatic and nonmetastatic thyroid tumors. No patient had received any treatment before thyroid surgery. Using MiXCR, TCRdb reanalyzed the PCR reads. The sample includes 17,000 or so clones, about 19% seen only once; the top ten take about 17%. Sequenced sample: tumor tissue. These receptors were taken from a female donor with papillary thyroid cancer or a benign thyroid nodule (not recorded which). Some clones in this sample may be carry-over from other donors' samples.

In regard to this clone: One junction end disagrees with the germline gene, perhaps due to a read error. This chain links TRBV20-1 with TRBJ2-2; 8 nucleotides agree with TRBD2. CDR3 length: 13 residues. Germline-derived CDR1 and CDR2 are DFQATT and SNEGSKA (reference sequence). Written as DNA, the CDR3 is TGCGGTGCCCCAAGCGGGAGTACCGGGGAGCTGTTTTTT. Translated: CGAPSGSTGELFF.

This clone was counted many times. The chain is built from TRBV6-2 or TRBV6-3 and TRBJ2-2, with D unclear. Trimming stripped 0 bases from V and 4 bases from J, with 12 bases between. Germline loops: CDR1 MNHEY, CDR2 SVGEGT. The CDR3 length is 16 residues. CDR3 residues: CASSYSNFRTTGELFF. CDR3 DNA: TGTGCCAGCAGTTACTCGAATTTCCGGACCACCGGGGAGCTGTTTTTT.

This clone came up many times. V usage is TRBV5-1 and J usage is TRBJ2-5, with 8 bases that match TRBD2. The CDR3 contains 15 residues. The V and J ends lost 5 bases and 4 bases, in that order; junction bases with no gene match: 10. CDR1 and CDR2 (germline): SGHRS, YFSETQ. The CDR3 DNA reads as TGCGCCAGCAGTGCACGAGCGGGAGCCGCAGAGACCCAGTACTTC. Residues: CASSARAGAAETQYF.

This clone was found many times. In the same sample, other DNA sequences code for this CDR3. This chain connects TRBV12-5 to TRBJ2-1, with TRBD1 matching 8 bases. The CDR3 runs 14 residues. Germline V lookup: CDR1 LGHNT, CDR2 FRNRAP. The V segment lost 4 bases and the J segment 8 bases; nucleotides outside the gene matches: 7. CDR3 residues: CASGSTDRADEQFF. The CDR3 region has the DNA TGTGCTAGTGGTTCGACGGACAGGGCCGATGAGCAGTTCTTC.

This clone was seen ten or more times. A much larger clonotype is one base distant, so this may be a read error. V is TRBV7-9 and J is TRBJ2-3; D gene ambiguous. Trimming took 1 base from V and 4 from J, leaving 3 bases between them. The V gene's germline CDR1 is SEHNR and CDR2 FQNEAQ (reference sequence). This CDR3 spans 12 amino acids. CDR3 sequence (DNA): TGTGCCAGCAGCTTAGTTGCAGATACGCAGTATTTT. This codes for CASSLVADTQYF.

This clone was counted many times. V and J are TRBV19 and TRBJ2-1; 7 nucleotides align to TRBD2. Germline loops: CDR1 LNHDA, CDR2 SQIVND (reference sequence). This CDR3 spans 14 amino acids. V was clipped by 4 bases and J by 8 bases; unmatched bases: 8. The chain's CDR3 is CASSTRTSKHEQFF. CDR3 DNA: TGTGCCAGTAGTACCCGGACTAGTAAACATGAGCAGTTCTTC.

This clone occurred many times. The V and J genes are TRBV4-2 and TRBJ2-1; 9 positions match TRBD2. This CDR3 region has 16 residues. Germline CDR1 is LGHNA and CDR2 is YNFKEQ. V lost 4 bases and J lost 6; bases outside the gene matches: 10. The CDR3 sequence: CASSPAGGPSGNEQFF. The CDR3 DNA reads TGTGCCAGCAGCCCGGCGGGAGGGCCGAGTGGCAATGAGCAGTTCTTC.

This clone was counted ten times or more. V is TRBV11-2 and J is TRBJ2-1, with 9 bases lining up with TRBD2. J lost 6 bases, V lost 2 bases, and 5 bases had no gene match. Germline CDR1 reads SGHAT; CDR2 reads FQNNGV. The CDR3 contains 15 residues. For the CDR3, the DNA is TGTGCCAGCAGCTTATCTAGCGGGGCCCTCAATGAGCAGTTCTTC. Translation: CASSLSSGALNEQFF.